This TCR beta chain comes out of a study of blood T cell repertoires in COVID-19. Whole-study context: Italy, Spain and the United States were the sources of the convalescent and acute COVID-19 samples. Sample material is recorded as cDNA or gDNA derived from T cells, B-cell-depleted T cells, or PBMCs.

Authors' analysis steps: Quantification of nucleated cells was approximated via reference gene primer amplification. TCRdb keeps only in-frame clones here, not all; method: immunoSEQ multiplex PCR. Clone size and V and J calls were adopted from that table, with D and trimming inferred from the DNA. The sample consists of under 300,000 clones, roughly three quarters of them appearing once. In the case of this clone: Different DNA sequences within this sample yield the same CDR3.

The CDR3 runs 16 residues. The V gene's germline CDR1 is SGDLS and CDR2 YYNGEE. Germline trimming cut 4 bases from V and 6 bases from J; bases unmatched to any gene: 8. The chain has TRBV9 and TRBJ2-1; TRBD2 agrees at 12 bases. The TCR sequence derives from a woman in her 40s with active or convalescent COVID-19. Sequencing was carried out using peripheral blood. CDR3 DNA sequence: TGTGCCAGCAGCTCCCGGACTAGCGGGGTCCGCAATGAGCAGTTCTTC. Amino acid sequence: CASSSRTSGVRNEQFF.